A single sample gave rise to the 30 T cell receptor beta chains below, sequenced in a study of T cells after yellow fever vaccination. TCRdb ran MiXCR on the 5' RACE reads and lists one entry per CDR3 protein. Of 450,000 to 550,000 distinct CDR3 sequences listed, around a fifth are singletons. This specimen was PBMCs, taken approximately 22 days after the first yellow fever vaccination. These receptors all come from a man between 18 and 29 years old who received the YFV17D yellow fever vaccine.

V is TRBV12-3 or TRBV12-4 and J is TRBJ1-2; D not resolved. Deletions cut 2 bases from V and 4 bases from J, with 14 bases between. This CDR3 comprises 15 residues. The CDR3 sequence: CASSLKMRAFYGYTF. The CDR3 DNA sequence: TGTGCCAGCAGTTTAAAGATGAGGGCTTTCTATGGCTACACCTTC.

This clonotype came up a few times. V and J are TRBV12-3 or TRBV12-4 and TRBJ1-1; possibly TRBD1 for D (5 bases). The CDR3 spans 10 residues. With 10 bases removed from V and 8 bases from J, the gap between germline ends came to 11 bases. The CDR3 loop reads CATGTAEAFF. The CDR3 DNA follows: TGTGCCACCGGGACGGCAGAAGCTTTCTTT.

The chain carries TRBV29-1 and TRBJ2-5; maybe TRBD2 (5 bases). CDR3 length: 14 residues. CDR1 is SQVTM, CDR2 ANQGSEA, per germline. V was cut by 5 bases and J by 5 bases, with 18 bases left in between. CDR3 sequence (DNA): TGCAGCGTTCTTCATCCTATTCGAGGGGAGACCCAGTACTTC. Its protein is CSVLHPIRGETQYF.

This chain links TRBV4-3 with TRBJ2-3; the D gene is possibly TRBD2 (6 bases). Trimming took off 3 bases at V and 0 bases at J, with 16 bases between the two ends. Germline CDR1 is LGHNA and CDR2 is YSLEER. This CDR3 contains 17 residues. CDR3 region: CASSQGLAGRSTDTQYF. CDR3 nucleotide sequence: TGCGCCAGCAGCCAGGGTCTCGCGGGGCGAAGCACAGATACGCAGTATTTT.

The chain has TRBV5-6 and TRBJ2-7; D may be TRBD1 (6 bases). Germline CDR1 reads SGHDT; CDR2 reads YYEEEE. The CDR3 covers 13 residues. V shed 5 bases and J shed 1 base, with 10 bases lying between them. The CDR3 loop is CASRSTGSYEQYV. DNA for the CDR3: TGTGCCAGCAGATCCACAGGGTCCTACGAGCAGTACGTC.

The chain has TRBV6-5 and TRBJ2-1; the match to TRBD1 covers 7 bases. V was clipped by 0 bases and J by 4 bases; unmatched bases: 3. The CDR3 covers 15 residues. CDR1 and CDR2 from the germline V gene are MNHEY and SVGAGI. The CDR3 sequence: CASSYSRDSYNEQFF. As DNA, the CDR3 is TGTGCCAGCAGTTACTCTCGGGACAGTTACAATGAGCAGTTCTTC.

V and J are TRBV11-2 and TRBJ1-1; TRBD1 matches at 7 bases. Germline V gene sequence: CDR1 SGHAT, CDR2 FQNNGV. V lost 6 bases, J lost 4 bases, and 11 bases stayed unmatched. The CDR3 spans 15 residues. The CDR3 sequence: CASRWNRGSGTEAFF. The CDR3 nucleotides read TGTGCCAGCAGGTGGAACAGGGGATCAGGCACTGAAGCTTTCTTT.

This clonotype showed up just a few times. This chain connects TRBV9 to TRBJ2-3, with D unclear. The germline V gene encodes CDR1 SGDLS and CDR2 YYNGEE. The CDR3 spans 13 residues. Trimming shortened V by 5 bases and J by 6 bases, and 13 bases separated the two germline ends. CDR3 in DNA: TGTGCCAGCAGGGCCTTGTTGGGGGATACGCAGTATTTT. This codes for CASRALLGDTQYF. The entire variable domain, with the rest obtained from reference TRBV9 and TRBJ2-3, is as follows: DSGVTQTPKHLITATGQRVTLRCSPRSGDLSVYWYQQSLDQGLQFLIQYYNGEERAKGNILERFSAQQFPDLHSELNLSSLELGDSALYFCASRALLGDTQYFGPGTRLTVL.

This clonotype was recorded a few times. The chain couples TRBV6-1 to TRBJ2-4; TRBD1 or TRBD2 may be the D gene (5 bases each). The V gene lost 4 bases and the J gene lost 8 bases, with 9 bases spanning the gap. The length of the CDR3 is 12 residues. CDR1 is MNHNS and CDR2 is SASEGT in the germline V gene. The DNA of the CDR3 is TGTGCCAGCAGTGGACAGAGGGACATTCAGTACTTC. The encoded protein is CASSGQRDIQYF.

This sequence joins TRBV2 and TRBJ2-2, with 11 bases that match TRBD2. The CDR3 is 15 residues long. Germline lookup yields CDR1 SNHLY and CDR2 FYNNEI. The ends lost 4 bases at V and 6 bases at J; junction bases unmatched: 4. This CDR3 is CASSVGTSGPGELFF. The CDR3 nucleotides are TGTGCCAGCAGTGTCGGGACTAGCGGTCCCGGGGAGCTGTTTTTT.

In DNA, the CDR3 is TGCAGTGCTACCGGGACTAGAAGGAACTACGAGCAGTACGTC. As protein: CSATGTRRNYEQYV. The chain couples TRBV20-1 to TRBJ2-7; 8 bases fit TRBD2. This CDR3 has 14 amino acids. Looked up from germline, CDR1 is DFQATT and CDR2 is SNEGSKA (reference sequence). The V and J ends lost 4 bases and 3 bases, in that order; junction bases with no gene match: 8.

V is TRBV12-3 or TRBV12-4 and J is TRBJ2-5; no reliable D call. The CDR3 has 15 residues. Trimming pared 4 bases from V and 3 bases from J, leaving 15 bases between. CDR3 residues: CASSSSRSYEETQYF. CDR3 DNA sequence: TGTGCCAGCAGTTCAAGCCGATCGTATGAAGAGACCCAGTACTTC.

This clonotype was detected a few times. The chain couples TRBV12-3 or TRBV12-4 to TRBJ2-3; TRBD2 is a possible D gene (7 bases). V lost 7 bases, J lost 0 bases, and 14 bases lay in between. This CDR3 contains 15 residues. The CDR3 loop is CASMGGGRSTDTQYF. The CDR3 coding sequence is TGTGCCAGCATGGGGGGGGGCCGTAGCACAGATACGCAGTATTTT.

Only a few counts were recorded for this clonotype. The chain employs TRBV20-1 and TRBJ1-2; D not certain. CDR3 length: 14 residues. The germline V and J ends were trimmed by 0 bases and 7 bases, with 15 bases remaining between them. Looked up from germline, CDR1 is DFQATT and CDR2 is SNEGSKA (reference sequence). CDR3 sequence: CSARDPGRAAGYTF. CDR3 in DNA: TGCAGTGCTAGAGATCCGGGTAGGGCGGCTGGCTACACCTTC.

This clonotype was seen only a few times. This chain links TRBV29-1 with TRBJ1-1, with D possibly being TRBD1 (5 bases). Looked up from germline, CDR1 is SQVTM and CDR2 is ANQGSEA. The CDR3 has 15 residues. V dropped 3 bases and J dropped 1 base, with 15 bases sitting between them. The CDR3 DNA sequence: TGCAGCGTTGAGGGGCTTATCGGGGCGAACACTGAAGCTTTCTTT. It yields the protein CSVEGLIGANTEAFF.

The chain has TRBV6-5 and TRBJ2-3; D not certain. V lost 7 bases and J lost 4, with 12 bases in between. The CDR3 runs to 13 residues. CDR1 is MNHEY and CDR2 is SVGAGI in the germline V gene. In nucleotides, the CDR3 is TGTGCCAGCAATTTGTGGGATCCAGATACGCAGTATTTT. It translates to CASNLWDPDTQYF.

CDR3 loop: CASSTGTGPSTDTQYF. The CDR3 DNA sequence: TGCGCCAGCAGCACTGGGACTGGCCCTAGCACAGATACGCAGTATTTT. The V call is TRBV5-1, the J call TRBJ2-3; a possible D gene is TRBD2 (6 bases). Germline V gives CDR1 SGHRS, CDR2 YFSETQ. Trimming took 4 bases from V and 0 from J, leaving 15 bases between them. The CDR3 is 16 amino acids.

V and J are TRBV4-3 and TRBJ1-5; 7 nucleotides align to TRBD1. The junction had 2 bases not matched to a gene; V was cut back by 2 bases and J by 1 base. The CDR3 spans 15 residues. Germline V gene lookup returns CDR1 LGHNA and CDR2 YSLEER. The chain's CDR3 is CASSQWTGSNQPQHF. The DNA of the CDR3 is TGCGCCAGCAGCCAATGGACAGGCAGCAATCAGCCCCAGCATTTT.

This rearrangement joins TRBV30 to TRBJ2-7; TRBD1 matches 10 bases. Germline V gene sequence: CDR1 GTSNPN, CDR2 SVGIG (reference sequence). This CDR3 spans 13 amino acids. The ends lost 1 base at V and 7 bases at J; junction bases unmatched: 4. This CDR3 reads CAWSAGQGKEQYF. The CDR3 bases are TGTGCCTGGAGTGCGGGACAGGGGAAAGAGCAGTACTTC.

This clonotype was found a few times. This chain joins TRBV5-1 and TRBJ2-4; TRBD1 matches 10 bases. The J segment lost 9 bases and the V segment lost 2 bases, leaving 8 bases of the junction unmatched. Germline CDR1 and CDR2: SGHRS and YFSETQ. The CDR3 is 15 residues long. The CDR3: CASSFSGQGDSIQYF. The CDR3 DNA follows: TGCGCCAGCAGCTTCAGTGGACAGGGGGATAGCATTCAGTACTTC.

This clonotype came up a few times. The V gene is TRBV6-1, the J gene TRBJ1-5; D is unclear. The CDR3 consists of 14 residues. V was pared by 3 bases and J by 9 bases, with 15 bases between. Germline V gene data show CDR1 as MNHNS and CDR2 as SASEGT. CDR3 protein: CASSDQIGPWPQHF. The CDR3 nucleotides read TGTGCCAGCAGTGATCAAATCGGGCCGTGGCCCCAGCATTTT.

This clonotype was recorded at least ten times. The rearrangement uses TRBV25-1 and TRBJ1-6; D is ambiguous. Germline V gives CDR1 MGHDK, CDR2 SYGVNS. V was trimmed by 2 bases and J by 11 bases, leaving 4 bases between them. The CDR3 totals 11 residues. The CDR3 bases are TGTGCCAGCAGTGAAGGGGCACCCCTCCACTTT. Its translation is CASSEGAPLHF.

This clonotype turned up a few times. The V and J genes are TRBV12-3 or TRBV12-4 and TRBJ2-7; D is uncertain. The CDR3 extends over 15 amino acids. V was shortened by 6 bases and J by 6 bases, with 21 bases between the two germline ends. CDR3 amino acids: CASSPTLSPRSEQYF. In DNA, the CDR3 is TGTGCCAGCAGCCCGACCCTATCCCCTAGAAGCGAGCAGTACTTC.

This clonotype has only a few counts. This chain uses TRBV4-2 with TRBJ2-5, with TRBD1 matching 11 bases. This CDR3 contains 17 residues. Losses at the gene ends were 3 bases for V and 2 bases for J; bases not matched to a gene: 8. Germline V gene data show CDR1 as LGHNA and CDR2 as YNFKEQ. CDR3 nucleotides: TGTGCCAGCAGCCAGACCACCGGGACAGGGGGACAAGAGACCCAGTACTTC. It codes for CASSQTTGTGGQETQYF.

This clonotype has a handful of counts. This chain uses TRBV7-2 with TRBJ1-2, with 11 bases matching TRBD1. The CDR3 sequence is 16 residues long. Germline CDR1 is SGHTA and CDR2 is FQGNSA. V lost 5 bases, J lost 6 bases, and 11 bases stayed unmatched. The CDR3 nucleotides are TGTGCCAGCAGCCTTCAAGGACAGGGGGCGCGTAATGGCTACACCTTC. Translation gives CASSLQGQGARNGYTF.

The chain recombines TRBV18 with TRBJ2-4, with a possible D match to TRBD1 (5 bases). Germline V gene lookup returns CDR1 KGHSH and CDR2 LQKENI. The CDR3 totals 15 residues. V was trimmed by 3 bases and J by 0 bases, leaving 9 bases between them. The CDR3 here is CASSPTVLAKNIQYF. The CDR3 bases are TGTGCCAGCTCACCGACAGTACTAGCCAAAAACATTCAGTACTTC.

The CDR3 here is CASTIRGLPSPNTEAFF. CDR3 DNA: TGTGCCAGCACCATCAGGGGGCTTCCATCACCGAACACTGAAGCTTTCTTT. This chain connects TRBV21-1 to TRBJ1-1; the table's TRBD1 call for D was not verified on the DNA. TRBV21-1 is flagged as a pseudogene. This CDR3 is 17 amino acids long.

This clonotype has more than one count but fewer than ten. The chain uses TRBV29-1 and TRBJ1-1, with TRBD1 identical over 7 bases. The CDR3 sequence is 12 residues long. J was trimmed by 1 base and V by 8 bases; bases with no gene match: 4. Germline V gives CDR1 SQVTM, CDR2 ANQGSEA. The CDR3 loop reads CSSWTGNTEAFF. The CDR3 DNA reads as TGCAGCTCCTGGACAGGGAACACTGAAGCTTTCTTT.

This clonotype appeared once. The chain has TRBV20-1 and TRBJ2-7; 8 bases align to TRBD1. This CDR3 spans 15 amino acids. Germline V CDR1 and CDR2: DFQATT, SNEGSKA (reference sequence). J was trimmed by 3 bases and V by 5 bases; bases with no gene match: 12. The CDR3 DNA reads as TGCAGTGCTCTCCAGGGGGCTCGAGGAGGCTACGAGCAGTACTTC. As protein: CSALQGARGGYEQYF.

This clonotype was picked up a small number of times. This chain uses TRBV27 with TRBJ2-3; D might be TRBD2 (7 bases). The germline V and J ends were trimmed by 6 bases and 3 bases, with 16 bases remaining between them. This CDR3 contains 15 residues. From germline, CDR1 is MNHEY and CDR2 SMNVEV (reference sequence). DNA for the CDR3: TGTGCCAGCAGGCCCAGGGAGGGGGAAACAGATACGCAGTATTTT. Translation: CASRPREGETDTQYF.